This TCR beta chain was recovered during a study of shared clonotypes between healthy human individuals. Study summary: Donors had three CD4 naive, three CD4 memory, two CD8 naive and one CD8 memory plate apiece. Study-wide results and caveats: All-four-donor shared clonotypes had higher generation probabilities than non-shared clonotypes did. On the whole, naive subsets had larger estimated richness than memory subsets had.

This CDR3 is 13 amino acids long. Germline values: CDR1 LNHNV, CDR2 YYDKDF (reference sequence). V was shortened by 0 bases and J by 4 bases, with 7 bases between the two germline ends. Points on this clone: The antigen is unknown.

The repertoire was sequenced with immunoSEQ multiplex PCR; TCRdb's copy has only in-frame clones and lacks some. The sample shows about 1.1 million clones, about 80% of them seen only once. The donors were all Caucasian adults (living in Nashville, Tennessee). Sequencing input: memory CD4+ T cells from PBMCs. Subset meaning: CD45RA-negative fraction. This clonotype was obtained from a man aged 18 to 29 in good health. Some clones in this sample may be carry-over from other donors' samples. The chain joins TRBV15 to TRBJ2-7; D is undetermined. The CDR3 DNA is TGTGCCACCAGCAGAGATGTAAGGTACGAGCAGTACTTC. Protein sequence: CATSRDVRYEQYF.